The 15 T cell receptor beta chains in this list originate from one sample, sequenced in a study of identical twins. Via MiXCR, TCRdb re-called the 5' RACE reads, giving one row per CDR3 protein. The sample contains roughly 490,000 distinct CDR3 sequences, roughly an eighth of which appear only once. The sample was also linked to a second study, of yellow fever vaccine responses in identical twins.

The specimen was CD4+ T cells sorted from blood. The origin of the receptors is a woman between 18 and 29 years old in good health.

CDR3 region: CASQQASGIYEQYF. The CDR3 DNA follows: TGTGCCAGCCAGCAGGCTAGCGGGATCTACGAGCAGTACTTC. This chain connects TRBV2 to TRBJ2-7; 9 nucleotides agree with TRBD2. The CDR3 is made up of 14 amino acids. Trimming took 8 bases from V and 3 from J; bases not matched to a gene: 8. The germline V gene has CDR1 SNHLY and CDR2 FYNNEI.

There are many counts of this clonotype. This chain connects TRBV5-1 to TRBJ2-5; 11 bases agree with TRBD1. The germline V gene has CDR1 SGHRS and CDR2 YFSETQ. CDR3 length: 16 residues. J gave up 1 base and V 6 bases, and 8 bases lay outside the gene matches. Here the CDR3 reads CASNPGQGGPQETQYF. CDR3 DNA: TGCGCCAGCAACCCGGGACAGGGGGGACCCCAAGAGACCCAGTACTTC.

This chain connects TRBV3-1 to TRBJ2-3; D is ambiguous. The CDR3 spans 13 residues. CDR1 is LGHDT, CDR2 YNNKEL, per germline (reference sequence). Deletions cut 3 bases from V and 9 bases from J, with 13 bases between. The CDR3 here is CASSQEVPWTQYF. In DNA form, the CDR3 reads TGTGCCAGCAGCCAGGAAGTCCCATGGACGCAGTATTTT.

The rearrangement uses TRBV20-1 and TRBJ2-7, with TRBD2 matching over 9 bases. Germline CDR1 reads DFQATT; CDR2 reads SNEGSKA (reference sequence). The CDR3 has 17 amino acids. Losses at the gene ends were 3 bases for V and 7 bases for J; bases not matched to a gene: 19. The CDR3: CSASEGVAGLAPWEQYF. The CDR3 DNA is TGCAGTGCTAGTGAGGGGGTAGCGGGACTAGCCCCCTGGGAGCAGTACTTC.

This chain joins TRBV4-1 and TRBJ2-1; possible D gene TRBD1, 5 bases. From germline, CDR1 is MGHRA and CDR2 YSYEKL. The CDR3 is 14 amino acids. V lost 1 base and J 8 bases, leaving 12 bases between the germline ends. The CDR3 reads CASSQARGLDEQFF. DNA of the CDR3: TGCGCCAGCAGCCAAGCTAGGGGCTTGGATGAGCAGTTCTTC.

There are a few counts of this clonotype. The chain carries TRBV9 and TRBJ1-1; D possibly corresponds to TRBD1 (5 bases). Looked up from germline, CDR1 is SGDLS and CDR2 is YYNGEE. The CDR3 contains 15 residues. The V and J ends lost 3 bases and 3 bases respectively, with 15 bases between them. The CDR3 loop reads CASSGRGGRDTEAFF. In nucleotides, the CDR3 is TGTGCCAGCAGCGGGAGGGGAGGCAGGGACACTGAAGCTTTCTTT. Combining the CDR3 with reference TRBV9 and TRBJ1-1 gives the whole variable domain DSGVTQTPKHLITATGQRVTLRCSPRSGDLSVYWYQQSLDQGLQFLIQYYNGEERAKGNILERFSAQQFPDLHSELNLSSLELGDSALYFCASSGRGGRDTEAFFGQGTRLTVV.

This clonotype was counted ten times or more. The chain combines TRBV7-2 with TRBJ1-3; tentative D call: TRBD1 (6 bases). Germline V gene sequence: CDR1 SGHTA, CDR2 FQGNSA. The CDR3 is 15 residues long. Trimming took off 2 bases at V and 0 bases at J, with 8 bases between the two ends. CDR3 DNA sequence: TGTGCCAGCAGCTTAAGGGACACCTCTGGAAACACCATATATTTT. This codes for CASSLRDTSGNTIYF.

This clonotype was recorded many times. The rearrangement uses TRBV12-3 or TRBV12-4 and TRBJ1-2; 9 bases match TRBD1. J lost 3 bases, V lost 5 bases, and 4 bases had no gene match. The CDR3 is 14 amino acids. The CDR3 region is CASSRTGGDYGYTF. The CDR3 bases are TGTGCCAGCAGTCGAACAGGGGGCGACTATGGCTACACCTTC.

This rearrangement joins TRBV6-1 to TRBJ1-2; 10 nucleotides align to TRBD1. Per the germline V gene, CDR1 is MNHNS and CDR2 is SASEGT. CDR3 length: 15 amino acids. Unmatched junction bases numbered 11, after V lost 7 bases and J lost 6 bases. CDR3 in amino acids: CASTRDRGRVDGYTF. CDR3 DNA: TGTGCCAGCACACGAGACAGGGGGCGGGTGGATGGCTACACCTTC.

Ten or more counts support this clonotype. This chain uses TRBV5-5 with TRBJ2-2, with D uncertain. V shed 5 bases and J shed 5 bases, with 10 bases lying between them. Germline loops: CDR1 SGHKS, CDR2 YYEKEE (reference sequence). The CDR3 runs 13 residues. CDR3 DNA: TGTGCCAGCAGTTTAATCGGAACCGGGGAGCTGTTTTTT. Its protein product is CASSLIGTGELFF.

This clonotype was seen more than once but under ten times. The chain combines TRBV28 with TRBJ2-1; D is possibly TRBD2 (7 bases). Germline V CDR1 and CDR2: MDHEN, SYDVKM. The CDR3 is 15 residues long. The V and J ends lost 5 bases and 6 bases respectively, with 17 bases between them. DNA for the CDR3: TGTGCCAGCAGTCCAAAGGGGGGGCCCCTCAATGAGCAGTTCTTC. Its protein product is CASSPKGGPLNEQFF.

This clonotype has just a few counts. V gene TRBV6-2 or TRBV6-3 combines with J gene TRBJ2-7; 9 positions agree with TRBD2. The CDR3 consists of 20 residues. CDR1 is MNHEY and CDR2 is SVGEGT in the germline V gene. The V and J ends lost 6 bases and 2 bases, in that order; junction bases with no gene match: 23. CDR3 nucleotide sequence: TGTGCCAGCAGGCAGAGGCCACCGGGACACCTGACTAGCGGCACCTACGAGCAGTACTTC. The encoded protein is CASRQRPPGHLTSGTYEQYF.

This sequence joins TRBV4-2 and TRBJ2-6, with TRBD1 matching over 7 bases. CDR1 and CDR2 (germline): LGHNA, YNFKEQ. The trim removed 4 bases at V and 0 bases at J, leaving 12 bases unmatched. The CDR3 sequence is 19 residues long. The CDR3 spells CASSPLPGQTISGANVLTF. The CDR3 DNA follows: TGTGCCAGCAGCCCGTTACCGGGACAGACTATCTCTGGGGCCAACGTCCTGACTTTC.

The sample holds a few counts of this clonotype. The chain employs TRBV29-1 and TRBJ2-5, with 7 bases identical to TRBD2. With V trimmed by 6 bases and J by 2 bases, 3 bases remained unmatched. CDR3 length: 12 amino acids. CDR1 is SQVTM and CDR2 is ANQGSEA in the germline V gene. The CDR3 region is CSVQRGQETQYF. Here the CDR3 DNA reads TGCAGCGTACAGCGGGGTCAAGAGACCCAGTACTTC.

The rearrangement uses TRBV6-1 and TRBJ2-2, with D tentatively TRBD1 (6 bases). Trimming left V 7 bases short and J 5 bases short, with 11 bases between. Per the germline V gene, CDR1 is MNHNS and CDR2 is SASEGT. The CDR3 spans 13 residues. The CDR3 protein is CASIPTGTGELFF. For the CDR3, the DNA is TGTGCCAGCATTCCCACAGGGACCGGGGAGCTGTTTTTT.